This passage covers 24 T cell receptor beta chains from one sample sequenced in a study of cytomegalovirus exposure and HLA in healthy donors. The PCR made use of 60 Vbeta and 13 Jbeta primers. Assay used: immunoSEQ multiplex PCR; TCRdb lists only in-frame clones, some missing. The repertoire includes 150,000 to 200,000 clones, 77% of them detected once, and 1.4% to 1.5% sits in the top ten. Input material: PBMCs. These receptors were obtained from a woman aged 30 to 39 in good health and CMV-seropositive.

The count of this clone is one. The chain is built from TRBV19 and TRBJ1-1, with 7 bases matching TRBD1. Germline V gene lookup returns CDR1 LNHDA and CDR2 SQIVND (reference sequence). This CDR3 has 13 amino acids. Trimming took 5 bases from V and 3 from J; bases not matched to a gene: 3. The CDR3 reads CASSEGADTEAFF. As DNA, the CDR3 is TGTGCCAGTAGTGAGGGGGCGGACACTGAAGCTTTCTTT.

This sequence joins TRBV27 and TRBJ1-5, with 8 bases lining up with TRBD1. Per germline, CDR1 MNHEY and CDR2 SMNVEV (reference sequence). There are 16 residues in the CDR3. V trimming: 6 bases; J trimming: 4 bases; junction bases outside the gene matches: 11. The CDR3: CASSLKPGQENQPQHF. In nucleotides, the CDR3 is TGTGCCAGCAGCCTGAAGCCGGGACAGGAAAATCAGCCCCAGCATTTT.

The chain carries TRBV2 and TRBJ1-4, with D perhaps TRBD1 (5 bases). The V end was cut by 3 bases, the J end by 7 bases, with 12 bases between. CDR3 length: 14 residues. The germline V gene encodes CDR1 SNHLY and CDR2 FYNNEI. The CDR3 loop reads CASSDQGGLEKLFF. CDR3 sequence (DNA): TGTGCCAGCAGTGATCAGGGAGGCCTTGAAAAACTGTTTTTT.

The gene calls are TRBV4-1 and TRBJ2-3; a weak D match, TRBD1 (6 bases). The CDR3 runs 15 residues. V gave up 4 bases and J gave up 1 base, with 12 bases separating them. Germline V lookup: CDR1 MGHRA, CDR2 YSYEKL. The DNA for the CDR3 is TGCGCCAGCAGCCCCCAGGGGAGCCGCACAGATACGCAGTATTTT. This encodes CASSPQGSRTDTQYF.

The J gene is TRBJ1-2, the V gene TRBV28; D ambiguous. The CDR3 totals 12 residues. V lost 0 bases, J lost 6 bases, and 5 bases lay in between. The germline V gene encodes CDR1 MDHEN and CDR2 SYDVKM. The CDR3 DNA reads as TGTGCCAGCAGTTTATGGAACAATGGCTACACCTTC. Residues: CASSLWNNGYTF.

The chain has TRBV19 and TRBJ1-5; the D gene is possibly TRBD1 (5 bases). The CDR3 spans 17 residues. CDR1 and CDR2 (germline): LNHDA, SQIVND (reference sequence). V dropped 3 bases and J dropped 0 bases, with 15 bases sitting between them. The CDR3 nucleotides are TGTGCCAGTAGTATGATGGCAGGGCCATATAGCAATCAGCCCCAGCATTTT. It specifies CASSMMAGPYSNQPQHF.

This chain uses TRBV7-3 with TRBJ1-4; 7 bases line up with TRBD1. The CDR3 runs to 15 residues. CDR1 and CDR2 from the germline V gene are SGHTA and FQGTGA. The V gene end was trimmed by 5 bases and the J gene end by 1 base; junction bases not matched to a gene: 4. The CDR3: CASSETGETNEKLFF. The CDR3 nucleotides are TGTGCCAGCAGCGAAACAGGGGAAACTAATGAAAAACTGTTTTTT.

In its sample, this clone was seen once. The V gene is TRBV7-2, the J gene TRBJ2-1, with D perhaps matching TRBD2 (6 bases). Per the germline V gene, CDR1 is SGHTA and CDR2 is FQGNSA. The CDR3 length is 17 residues. Trimming shortened V by 3 bases and J by 2 bases, and 17 bases separated the two germline ends. The CDR3, as DNA: TGTGCCAGCAGCTTGGGTGCTGCGGGGCTAACCTACAATGAGCAGTTCTTC. Amino acid sequence: CASSLGAAGLTYNEQFF.

The chain uses TRBV2 and TRBJ2-1; TRBD2 matches at 12 bases. Germline V lookup: CDR1 SNHLY, CDR2 FYNNEI. V lost 5 bases to trimming and J lost 5 bases; unmatched junction nucleotides: 4. This CDR3 comprises 15 residues. The CDR3: CASSSSGRDHNEQFF. The CDR3 DNA reads as TGTGCCAGCAGTTCTAGCGGGAGGGACCACAATGAGCAGTTCTTC.

The chain uses TRBV19 and TRBJ2-7, with D uncertain. Trimming took off 0 bases at V and 8 bases at J, with 8 bases between the two ends. This CDR3 has 12 amino acids. Germline lookup yields CDR1 LNHDA and CDR2 SQIVND (reference sequence). CDR3 region: CASSIDDTKQYF. The CDR3 nucleotides are TGTGCCAGTAGTATAGACGACACAAAGCAGTACTTC.

V gene TRBV9 combines with J gene TRBJ2-1, with TRBD2 as a possible D gene (6 bases). Trimming cost V 3 bases and J 0 bases, with 16 bases left between them. In germline, CDR1 is SGDLS, CDR2 YYNGEE. The CDR3 sequence is 17 residues long. CDR3 amino acids: CASSAPPDGSSYNEQFF. The CDR3 coding sequence is TGTGCCAGCAGCGCACCCCCTGACGGGAGCTCCTACAATGAGCAGTTCTTC.

The chain is built from TRBV25-1 and TRBJ2-7, with 11 bases fitting TRBD1. This CDR3 comprises 14 residues. Looked up from germline, CDR1 is MGHDK and CDR2 is SYGVNS. The trim removed 4 bases at V and 6 bases at J, leaving 5 bases unmatched. The CDR3 DNA sequence: TGTGCCAGCAGTGCCCGGACAGGGGGCGGCGAGCAGTACTTC. Translated: CASSARTGGGEQYF.

The V and J genes are TRBV7-6 and TRBJ2-5, with TRBD2 matching over 8 bases. Germline lookup yields CDR1 SGHVS and CDR2 FNYEAQ. This CDR3 region has 18 residues. Trimming removed 2 bases from V and 2 bases from J; junction bases left unmatched: 13. CDR3 DNA: TGTGCCAGCAGCTTATTGGCGCCCCCGGGACTAGGTCAAGAGACCCAGTACTTC. As protein: CASSLLAPPGLGQETQYF.

This clone was detected a few times. V and J are TRBV10-3 and TRBJ2-3; tentatively, D is TRBD1 (5 bases). This CDR3 comprises 15 residues. Germline CDR1 ENHRY, CDR2 SYGVKD. V was cut by 0 bases and J by 6 bases, with 13 bases left in between. DNA for the CDR3: TGTGCCATCAGTGAGTCTGCAGGGCTTTTCGATACGCAGTATTTT. This encodes CAISESAGLFDTQYF.

The rearrangement links TRBV5-4 to TRBJ1-1, with 7 nucleotides matching TRBD1. The CDR3 totals 14 residues. The junction had 8 bases not matched to a gene; V was cut back by 4 bases and J by 5 bases. The germline gives CDR1 SGHNT, CDR2 YYREEE (reference sequence). CDR3 residues: CASSEAPGGTEAFF. The DNA for the CDR3 is TGTGCCAGCAGCGAGGCCCCAGGGGGGACTGAAGCTTTCTTT.

The rearrangement links TRBV18 to TRBJ1-2, with a tentative D call TRBD1 (5 bases). The CDR3 covers 14 residues. CDR1 is KGHSH, CDR2 LQKENI, per germline. V lost 1 base, J lost 3 bases, and 9 bases lay in between. The CDR3 loop is CASSPLGADYGYTF. The CDR3 DNA reads as TGTGCCAGCTCACCACTTGGGGCGGACTATGGCTACACCTTC. Full variable domain (rest looked up from reference TRBV18 and TRBJ1-2): NAGVMQNPRHLVRRRGQEARLRCSPMKGHSHVYWYRQLPEEGLKFMVYLQKENIIDESGMPKERFSAEFPKEGPSILRIQQVVRGDSAAYFCASSPLGADYGYTFGSGTRLTVV.

The V gene is TRBV5-1, the J gene TRBJ2-7; D possibly corresponds to TRBD2 (5 bases). CDR1 and CDR2 from the germline V gene are SGHRS and YFSETQ. V lost 0 bases to trimming and J lost 5 bases, with 6 bases between them. The CDR3 runs to 12 residues. CDR3 sequence (DNA): TGCGCCAGCAGCTTGGGGAGGAACGAGCAGTACTTC. This gives the protein CASSLGRNEQYF.

This rearrangement joins TRBV5-6 to TRBJ1-1, with D tentatively TRBD1 (5 bases). Germline V lookup: CDR1 SGHDT, CDR2 YYEEEE. The CDR3 is made up of 15 amino acids. V shed 1 base and J shed 0 bases, with 10 bases lying between them. CDR3 residues: CASSLLRQLNTEAFF. Here the CDR3 DNA reads TGTGCCAGCAGCTTGTTAAGACAGTTGAACACTGAAGCTTTCTTT.

This clone was observed a single time. Other DNA sequences in the sample encode the same CDR3. The V and J genes are TRBV28 and TRBJ2-7; no reliable D call. Germline values: CDR1 MDHEN, CDR2 SYDVKM. The V end was cut by 3 bases, the J end by 7 bases, with 4 bases between. The CDR3 is 10 amino acids. CDR3 sequence (DNA): TGTGCCAGCAGTTTCCGGGAGCAGTACTTC. It is translated as CASSFREQYF.

The chain is built from TRBV6-1 and TRBJ1-2; TRBD1 matches at 7 bases. Germline CDR1 and CDR2: MNHNS and SASEGT. Trimming took 5 bases from V and 3 from J; bases not matched to a gene: 9. This CDR3 region has 15 residues. CDR3 nucleotides: TGTGCCAGCAGTTCCCCGGGACAGACGGACTATGGCTACACCTTC. This gives the protein CASSSPGQTDYGYTF.

Worth noting for this clone: One end of the junction does not line up with germline, which may come from a read error. The V gene is TRBV5-1, the J gene TRBJ2-1; D may be TRBD2 (6 bases). This CDR3 region has 17 residues. Germline V lookup: CDR1 SGHRS, CDR2 YFSETQ. CDR3 nucleotides: TGCTCCAGCAGCTTGGGCCGAGCGGGCCGCTCCTACAATGAGCAGTTCTTC. Its protein is CSSSLGRAGRSYNEQFF. The full variable domain, completed using reference TRBV5-1 and TRBJ2-1, is KAGVTQTPRYLIKTRGQQVTLSCSPISGHRSVSWYQQTPGQGLQFLFEYFSETQRNKGNFPGRFSGRQFSNSRSEMNVSTLELGDSALYLCSSSLGRAGRSYNEQFFGPGTRLTVL.

This chain uses TRBV30 with TRBJ1-5; D is uncertain. From germline, CDR1 is GTSNPN and CDR2 SVGIG (reference sequence). Deletions cut 2 bases from V and 5 bases from J, with 10 bases between. This CDR3 spans 13 amino acids. The CDR3 region is CAWSIEEYQPQHF. Written as DNA, the CDR3 is TGTGCCTGGAGTATCGAGGAATATCAGCCCCAGCATTTT.

Of note for this clone: Germline is not matched at one junction end, which may reflect a read error. The gene calls are TRBV7-9 and TRBJ1-2; a possible D gene is TRBD1 (6 bases). Germline values: CDR1 SEHNR, CDR2 FQNEAQ (reference sequence). The CDR3 covers 17 residues. CDR3 residues: CSSSLATSGTPNYGYTF. As DNA, the CDR3 is TGTTCCAGCAGCTTAGCCACTTCCGGGACACCGAACTATGGCTACACCTTC.

V is TRBV7-2 and J is TRBJ2-2; 14 bases are shared with TRBD2. The CDR3 totals 15 residues. Looked up from germline, CDR1 is SGHTA and CDR2 is FQGNSA. V shed 6 bases and J 7 bases; nucleotides not matched to a gene: 4. The CDR3 bases are TGTGCCAGCAGTCCCGGGACTAGCGGGAGCGGGGAGCTGTTTTTT. Protein sequence: CASSPGTSGSGELFF.